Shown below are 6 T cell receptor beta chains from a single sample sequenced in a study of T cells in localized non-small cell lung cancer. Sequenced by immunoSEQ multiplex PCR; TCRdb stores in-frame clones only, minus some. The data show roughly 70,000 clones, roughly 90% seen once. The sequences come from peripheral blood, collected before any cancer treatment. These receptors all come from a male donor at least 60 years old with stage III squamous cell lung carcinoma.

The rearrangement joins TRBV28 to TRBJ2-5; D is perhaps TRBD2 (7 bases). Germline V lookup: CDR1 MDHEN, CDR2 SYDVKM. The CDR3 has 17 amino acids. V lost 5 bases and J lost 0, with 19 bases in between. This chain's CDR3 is CASSPNRLGGHQETQYF. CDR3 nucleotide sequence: TGTGCCAGCAGTCCCAACCGATTGGGGGGGCACCAAGAGACCCAGTACTTC.

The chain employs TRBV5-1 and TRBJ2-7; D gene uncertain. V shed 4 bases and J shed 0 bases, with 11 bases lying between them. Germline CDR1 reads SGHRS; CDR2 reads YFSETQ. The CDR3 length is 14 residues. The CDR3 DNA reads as TGCGCCAGCAGCACCCGACTTAACTCCTACGAGCAGTACTTC. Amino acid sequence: CASSTRLNSYEQYF.

CDR3 coding DNA: TGTGCCAGCAGCCCCCGGATGAGCAATTCACCCCTCCACTTT. Translated, it gives CASSPRMSNSPLHF. The chain employs TRBV7-2 and TRBJ1-6; D gene uncertain. There are 14 residues in the CDR3. CDR1 is SGHTA, CDR2 FQGNSA, per germline. The V and J ends lost 5 bases and 7 bases respectively, with 12 bases between them.

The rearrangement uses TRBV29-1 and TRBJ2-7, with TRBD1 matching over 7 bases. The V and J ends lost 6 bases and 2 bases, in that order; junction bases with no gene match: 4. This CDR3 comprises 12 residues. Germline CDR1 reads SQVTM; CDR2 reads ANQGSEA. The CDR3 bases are TGCAGCGTGCAGGGGGAGACCTACGAGCAGTACGTC. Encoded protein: CSVQGETYEQYV.

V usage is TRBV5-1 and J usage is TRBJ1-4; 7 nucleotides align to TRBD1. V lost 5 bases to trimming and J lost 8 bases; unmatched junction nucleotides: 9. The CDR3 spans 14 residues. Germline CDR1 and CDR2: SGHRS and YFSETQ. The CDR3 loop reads CASSYRGDREKLFF. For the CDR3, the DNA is TGCGCCAGCAGTTACAGGGGTGATCGGGAAAAACTGTTTTTT. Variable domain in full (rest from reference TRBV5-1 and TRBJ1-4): KAGVTQTPRYLIKTRGQQVTLSCSPISGHRSVSWYQQTPGQGLQFLFEYFSETQRNKGNFPGRFSGRQFSNSRSEMNVSTLELGDSALYLCASSYRGDREKLFFGSGTQLSVL.

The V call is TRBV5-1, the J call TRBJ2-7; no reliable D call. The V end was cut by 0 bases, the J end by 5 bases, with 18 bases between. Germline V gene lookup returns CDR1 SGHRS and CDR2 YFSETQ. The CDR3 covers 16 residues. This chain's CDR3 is CASSLAPAAEGNEQYF. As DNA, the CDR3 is TGCGCCAGCAGCTTGGCCCCGGCGGCCGAAGGCAACGAGCAGTACTTC.